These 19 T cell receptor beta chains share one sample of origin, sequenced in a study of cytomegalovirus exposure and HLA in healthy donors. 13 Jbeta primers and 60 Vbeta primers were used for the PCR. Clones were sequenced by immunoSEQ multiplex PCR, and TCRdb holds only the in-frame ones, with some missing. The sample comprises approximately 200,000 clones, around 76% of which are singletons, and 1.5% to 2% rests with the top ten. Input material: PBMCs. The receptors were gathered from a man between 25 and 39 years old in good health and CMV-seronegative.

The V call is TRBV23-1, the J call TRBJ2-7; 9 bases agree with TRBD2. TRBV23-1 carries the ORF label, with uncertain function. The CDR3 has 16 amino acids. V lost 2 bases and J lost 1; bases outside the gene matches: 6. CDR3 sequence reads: CASSQRREGISYEQYF. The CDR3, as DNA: TGCGCCAGCAGTCAAAGGCGGGAGGGTATATCCTACGAGCAGTACTTC.

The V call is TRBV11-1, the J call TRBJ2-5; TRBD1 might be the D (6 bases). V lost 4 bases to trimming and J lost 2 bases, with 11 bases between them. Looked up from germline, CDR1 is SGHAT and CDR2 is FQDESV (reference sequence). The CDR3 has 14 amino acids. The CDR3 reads CASSSADRQETQYF. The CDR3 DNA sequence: TGTGCCAGCAGCTCGGCTGACAGGCAAGAGACCCAGTACTTC.

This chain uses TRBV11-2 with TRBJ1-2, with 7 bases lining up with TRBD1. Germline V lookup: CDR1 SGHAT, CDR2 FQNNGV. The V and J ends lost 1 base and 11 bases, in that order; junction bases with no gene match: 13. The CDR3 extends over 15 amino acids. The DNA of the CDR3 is TGTGCCAGCAGCTTAGGCAGGGGGACTCTCACGTCGTACACCTTC. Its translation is CASSLGRGTLTSYTF.

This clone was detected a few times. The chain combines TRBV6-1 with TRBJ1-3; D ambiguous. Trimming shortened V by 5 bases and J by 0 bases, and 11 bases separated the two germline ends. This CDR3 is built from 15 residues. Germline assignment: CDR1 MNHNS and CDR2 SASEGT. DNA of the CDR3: TGTGCCAGCAGTTCAGGCCCCCGCTCTGGAAACACCATATATTTT. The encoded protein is CASSSGPRSGNTIYF.

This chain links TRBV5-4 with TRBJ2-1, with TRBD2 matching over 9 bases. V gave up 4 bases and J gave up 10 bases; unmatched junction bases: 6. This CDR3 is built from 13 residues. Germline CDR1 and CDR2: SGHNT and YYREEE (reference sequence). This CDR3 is CASSLRLAEEQFF. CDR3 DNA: TGTGCCAGCAGCCTTCGACTAGCGGAAGAGCAGTTCTTC.

The CDR3 here is CASSFNSNQPQHF. The CDR3 DNA is TGCGCCAGCAGCTTTAATAGCAATCAGCCCCAGCATTTT. The gene calls are TRBV5-1 and TRBJ1-5; D is unclear. This CDR3 is built from 13 residues. V was shortened by 2 bases and J by 0 bases, with 3 bases between the two germline ends. Per the germline V gene, CDR1 is SGHRS and CDR2 is YFSETQ.

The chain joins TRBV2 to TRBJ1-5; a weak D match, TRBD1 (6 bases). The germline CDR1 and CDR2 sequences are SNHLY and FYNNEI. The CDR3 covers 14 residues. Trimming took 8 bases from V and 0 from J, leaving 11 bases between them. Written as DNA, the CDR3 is TGTGCCAGCGTGGACAGTTATAGCAATCAGCCCCAGCATTTT. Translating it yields CASVDSYSNQPQHF.

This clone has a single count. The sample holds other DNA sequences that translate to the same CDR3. In nucleotides, the CDR3 is TGTGCCAGCAGTTTGGGACAGGGGCCCTACGAGCAGTACTTC. Amino acids: CASSLGQGPYEQYF. The genes are TRBV27 and TRBJ2-7, with 10 bases that match TRBD1. Losses at the gene ends were 3 bases for V and 2 bases for J; bases not matched to a gene: 1. This CDR3 is built from 14 residues. In germline, CDR1 is MNHEY, CDR2 SMNVEV (reference sequence).

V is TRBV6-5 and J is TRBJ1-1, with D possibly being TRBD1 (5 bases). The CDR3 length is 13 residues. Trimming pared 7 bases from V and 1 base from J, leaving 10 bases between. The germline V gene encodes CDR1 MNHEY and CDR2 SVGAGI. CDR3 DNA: TGTGCCAGCACTACGACAGCGAACACTGAAGCTTTCTTT. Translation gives CASTTTANTEAFF.

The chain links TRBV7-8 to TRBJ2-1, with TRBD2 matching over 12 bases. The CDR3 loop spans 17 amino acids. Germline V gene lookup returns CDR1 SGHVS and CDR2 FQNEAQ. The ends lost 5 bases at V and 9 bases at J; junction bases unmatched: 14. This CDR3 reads CASSTGTIRTSGTEQFF. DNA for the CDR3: TGTGCCAGCAGCACGGGCACTATTCGGACTAGCGGGACTGAGCAGTTCTTC.

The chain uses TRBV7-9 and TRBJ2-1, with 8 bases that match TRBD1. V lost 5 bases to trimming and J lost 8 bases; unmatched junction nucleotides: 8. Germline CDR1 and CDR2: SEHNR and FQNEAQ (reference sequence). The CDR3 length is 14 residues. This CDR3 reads CASSTRQGSDEQFF. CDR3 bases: TGTGCCAGCAGCACTAGACAGGGGAGCGATGAGCAGTTCTTC. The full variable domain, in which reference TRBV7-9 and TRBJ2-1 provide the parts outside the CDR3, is DTGVSQNPRHKITKRGQNVTFRCDPISEHNRLYWYRQTLGQGPEFLTYFQNEAQLEKSRLLSDRFSAERPKGSFSTLEIQRTEQGDSAMYLCASSTRQGSDEQFFGPGTRLTVL.

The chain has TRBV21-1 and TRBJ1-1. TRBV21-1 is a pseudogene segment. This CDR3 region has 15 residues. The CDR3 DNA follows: TGTGCCAGCAGCAAAGATGAGGGATTCATCACTGAAGCTTTCTTT. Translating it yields CASSKDEGFITEAFF.

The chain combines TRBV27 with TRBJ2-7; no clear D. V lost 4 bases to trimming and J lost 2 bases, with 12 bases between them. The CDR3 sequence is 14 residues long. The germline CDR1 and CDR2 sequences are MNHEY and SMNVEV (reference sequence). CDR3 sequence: CASSSTLDPYEQYF. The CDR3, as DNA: TGTGCCAGCAGTTCGACATTAGATCCCTACGAGCAGTACTTC.

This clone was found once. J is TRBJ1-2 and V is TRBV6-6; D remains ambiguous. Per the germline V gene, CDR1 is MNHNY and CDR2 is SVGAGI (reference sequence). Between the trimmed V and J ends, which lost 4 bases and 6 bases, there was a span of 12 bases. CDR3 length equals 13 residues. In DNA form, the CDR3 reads TGTGCCAGCAGTTTAGCGCCGTTCAATGGCTACACCTTC. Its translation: CASSLAPFNGYTF.

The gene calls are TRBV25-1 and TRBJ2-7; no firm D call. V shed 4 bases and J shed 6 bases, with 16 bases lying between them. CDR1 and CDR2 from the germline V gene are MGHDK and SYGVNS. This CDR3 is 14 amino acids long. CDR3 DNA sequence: TGTGCCAGCAGTGCTCATTTGCTAGTCGCCGAGCAGTACTTC. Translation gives CASSAHLLVAEQYF.

The CDR3 sequence: CASSGNPSSYNEQFF. The DNA for the CDR3 is TGTGCCAGCAGTGGTAACCCGAGCTCCTACAATGAGCAGTTCTTC. The J gene is TRBJ2-1, the V gene TRBV2; D call uncertain. This CDR3 has 15 residues. V gave up 4 bases and J gave up 0 bases, with 10 bases separating them. Germline V gives CDR1 SNHLY, CDR2 FYNNEI.

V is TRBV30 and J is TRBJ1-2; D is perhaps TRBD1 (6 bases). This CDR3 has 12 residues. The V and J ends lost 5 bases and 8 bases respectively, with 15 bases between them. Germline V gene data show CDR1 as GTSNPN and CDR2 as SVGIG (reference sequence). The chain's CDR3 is CAWGGPGVGYTF. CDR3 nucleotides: TGTGCCTGGGGCGGCCCAGGGGTCGGCTACACCTTC.

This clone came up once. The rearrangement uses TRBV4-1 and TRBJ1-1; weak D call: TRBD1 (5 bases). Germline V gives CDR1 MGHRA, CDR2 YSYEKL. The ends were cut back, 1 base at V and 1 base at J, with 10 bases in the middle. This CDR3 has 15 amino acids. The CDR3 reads CASSQGRGGNTEAFF. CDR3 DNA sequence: TGCGCCAGCAGCCAAGGGAGGGGTGGGAACACTGAAGCTTTCTTT.

CDR3 sequence (DNA): TGTGCCAGCAGCTTGGGACAGGGAGGAGCTTTCTTT. Protein sequence: CASSLGQGGAFF. The chain links TRBV7-8 to TRBJ1-1; TRBD1 aligns across 9 bases. After removal of 3 bases from V and 10 bases from J, the junction contained 3 bases not matched to a gene. The V gene's germline CDR1 is SGHVS and CDR2 FQNEAQ. The CDR3 spans 12 residues.